This TCR beta chain was sequenced for a study of OX40 agonist ivuxolimab in advanced cancers. About the full investigation: Ivuxolimab, which targeted the costimulatory receptor OX40 (CD134), was an agonistic, fully human IgG2 monoclonal antibody. Intravenous ivuxolimab was administered to patients every 2 weeks at six dose levels: 0.01, 0.1, 0.3, 1.5, 3 and 10 mg/kg. Of the roughly 54 dose-escalation patients, hepatocellular carcinoma was present in around 20, melanoma in approximately 15, renal cell carcinoma in 9 and head and neck cancer in 9. The dose-escalation cohort was 82.7% male with a mean age of approximately 60 years, ranging from roughly 23 to 85. Patients were allowed to have had prior anti-PD-1, anti-PD-L1 or anti-CTLA-4 therapy, and more than 35% of the dose-escalation patients had been treated with checkpoint inhibitors. Partial responses were achieved by three dose-escalation patients, of whom one had hepatocellular carcinoma and two had cutaneous melanoma. The purpose of peripheral TCRbeta sequencing was to test whether ivuxolimab changed TCR sequence diversity and led to clonal T-cell expansion. The paper covers the monotherapy dose-escalation part of the phase I ivuxolimab trial, which included N ≈ 50 patients.

General conclusions and limits of the study: Which antigens the clonally expanded peripheral T cells were specific for was not determined. In the 0.1-3.0 mg/kg groups, partial responders had among the lowest normalized peripheral clonal expansion, particularly in CD8+ T cells. Low levels of normalized T-cell clonal expansion were also seen in some patients who did not respond. After ivuxolimab, expanded clones were on average more numerous among CD8+ T cells than among CD4+ T cells. At doses from 0.1 to 3.0 mg/kg, clonal expansion was seen in both CD4+ and CD8+ blood T cells between baseline and week 6.

There are 18 amino acids in the CDR3, from cysteine to phenylalanine inclusive. CDR3 DNA only is kept here, 54 bases in frame from base 1. Looking up the germline V gene yields CDR1 SQVTM and CDR2 ANQGSEA. V loses 6 bases at its end and J loses 0 bases; junction bases beyond the gene matches: 12. To sequence the TCRbeta CDR3 region, genomic DNA was isolated from the sorted cells. TCRbeta CDR3 regions were sequenced using the immunoSEQ Assay. Imported from immuneACCESS, the table was reduced by TCRdb to in-frame sequences with V and J called. These copies leave out some clones; in studies compared against another copy, an unresolved V gene accounts for under half, and the cause of the remainder is not known. The sample profile shows fewer than 70,000 clones; 70% to 85% of them were found once. The top ten clonotypes cover 1.5% to 2% of the sample. A note on this clone: Its cognate antigen has yet to be identified. Nothing much larger sits one base from this clone, and base qualities are not available.

Patients with autoimmune disease history or receiving systemic immunosuppression were excluded from the trial. In every dose cohort, peripheral blood was drawn for TCR sequencing at baseline, cycle 4 day 1, and cycle 7 day 1. The samples were taken from a phase I, first-in-human, multicenter, open-label dose-escalation trial of ivuxolimab. Adults with locally advanced or metastatic melanoma, renal cell, hepatocellular, or head and neck squamous cell carcinoma were enrolled in the trial. Before TCR sequencing, CD4+ and CD8+ T cells were separately sorted from peripheral blood. The sample here was CD4+ or CD8+ T cells sorted from blood, taken in a trial of the OX40 agonist ivuxolimab. Recombination linked TRBV29-1 to TRBJ2-1; 12 of the junction bases match TRBD2. This clonotype was sampled from an adult with an advanced solid tumor such as melanoma, head and neck, liver or kidney cancer. The DNA reads as follows: TGCAGCGTCGAGCTGACTAGCGGGAGCCCCCTCTCCTACAATGAGCAGTTCTTC. The translation is CSVELTSGSPLSYNEQFF.